The following is a T cell receptor beta chain sequence with its context. These data belong to a study of blood T cell repertoires in COVID-19. Overall study: Whether acute or convalescent, the COVID-19 samples came from the United States, Italy and Spain. PBMCs, B-cell-depleted T cells, or T cells were the source of the cDNA or gDNA that made up the material.

The CDR3 sequence is 11 residues long. Germline V lookup: CDR1 ENHRY, CDR2 SYGVKD. Authors' analysis steps: Amplification of reference gene primers provided the estimated nucleated cell counts. Method: immunoSEQ multiplex PCR; TCRdb's copy keeps in-frame clones and lacks some. The V and J calls and clone size are taken from that table; D and trimming were inferred from the DNA. The table lists about 140,000 clones, 80% to 90% of them singletons. This TCR was sampled from a woman aged 60-70 years with acute or convalescent COVID-19. Sequencing input: peripheral blood. The chain joins TRBV10-3 to TRBJ2-5, with D unclear. The CDR3 spells CAAEGAGTQYF. DNA of the CDR3: TGTGCAGCCGAAGGCGCAGGGACCCAGTACTTC.